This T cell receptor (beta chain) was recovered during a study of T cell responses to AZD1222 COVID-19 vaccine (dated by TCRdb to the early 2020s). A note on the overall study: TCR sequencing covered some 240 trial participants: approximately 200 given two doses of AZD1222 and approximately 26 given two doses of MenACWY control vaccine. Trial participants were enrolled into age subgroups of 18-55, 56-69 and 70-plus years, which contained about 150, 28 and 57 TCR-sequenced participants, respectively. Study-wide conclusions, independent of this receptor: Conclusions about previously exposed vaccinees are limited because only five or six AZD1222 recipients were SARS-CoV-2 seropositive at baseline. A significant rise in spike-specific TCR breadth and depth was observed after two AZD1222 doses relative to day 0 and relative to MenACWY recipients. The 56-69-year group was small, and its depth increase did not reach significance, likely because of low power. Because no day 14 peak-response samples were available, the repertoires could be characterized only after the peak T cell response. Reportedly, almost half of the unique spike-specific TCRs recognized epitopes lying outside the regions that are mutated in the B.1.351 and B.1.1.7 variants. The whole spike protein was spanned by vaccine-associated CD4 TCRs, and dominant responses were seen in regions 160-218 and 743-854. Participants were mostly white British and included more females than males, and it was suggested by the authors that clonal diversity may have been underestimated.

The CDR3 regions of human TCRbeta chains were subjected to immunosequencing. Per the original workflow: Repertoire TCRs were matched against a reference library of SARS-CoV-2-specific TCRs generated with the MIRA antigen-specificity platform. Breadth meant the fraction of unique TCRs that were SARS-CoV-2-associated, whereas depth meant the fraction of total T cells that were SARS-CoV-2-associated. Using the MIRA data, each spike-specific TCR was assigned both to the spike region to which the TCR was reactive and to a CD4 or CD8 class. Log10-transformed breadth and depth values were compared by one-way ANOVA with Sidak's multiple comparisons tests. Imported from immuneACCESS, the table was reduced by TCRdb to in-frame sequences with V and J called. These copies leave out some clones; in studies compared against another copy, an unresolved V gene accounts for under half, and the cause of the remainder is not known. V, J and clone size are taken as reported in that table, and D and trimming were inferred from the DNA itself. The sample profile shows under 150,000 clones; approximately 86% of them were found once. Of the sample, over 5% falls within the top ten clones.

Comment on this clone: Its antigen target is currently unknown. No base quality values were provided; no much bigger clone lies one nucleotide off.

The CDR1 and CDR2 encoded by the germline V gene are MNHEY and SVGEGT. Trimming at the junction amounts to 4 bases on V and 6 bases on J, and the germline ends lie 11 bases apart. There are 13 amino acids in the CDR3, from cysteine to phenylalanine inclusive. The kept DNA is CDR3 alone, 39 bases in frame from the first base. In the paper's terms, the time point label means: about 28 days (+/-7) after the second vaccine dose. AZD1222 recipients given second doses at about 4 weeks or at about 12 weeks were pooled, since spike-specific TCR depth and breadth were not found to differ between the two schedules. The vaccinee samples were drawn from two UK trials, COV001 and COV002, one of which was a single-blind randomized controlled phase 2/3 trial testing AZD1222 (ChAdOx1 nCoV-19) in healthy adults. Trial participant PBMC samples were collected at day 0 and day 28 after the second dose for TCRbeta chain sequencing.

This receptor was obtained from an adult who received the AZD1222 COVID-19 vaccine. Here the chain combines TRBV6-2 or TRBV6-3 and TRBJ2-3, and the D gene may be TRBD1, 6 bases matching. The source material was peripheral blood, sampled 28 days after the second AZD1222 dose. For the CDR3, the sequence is CASSSRDIDTQYF. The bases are TGTGCCAGCAGTTCCCGGGACATCGATACGCAGTATTTT.